A single T cell receptor beta chain is shown here with its context. The clone's antigen remains unknown. Base qualities were left out, and no much larger clone turns up one base away. At diagnosis, peripheral blood, uninvolved tumor-adjacent lung and tumor were collected and were preserved as a mix of fresh-frozen and FFPE material. For TCR repertoire profiling, the blood samples were analyzed as peripheral blood mononuclear cells. TCR beta CDR3 regions were sequenced from DNA using the immunoSEQ Assay. The source study handled its data this way. To compute T cell density, TCR beta template counts were normalized to usable DNA, which was estimated by amplifying housekeeping genes. Richness was estimated with the preseqR package, extrapolating to 400,000 templates for PBMC samples and 120,000 templates for tissue samples. Clonality was defined as one minus Pielou's evenness. To identify tissue-enriched TCRs, differential abundance testing was run on productive amino-acid clonotypes with a minimum total count of 5 and an alpha of 0.1. The Jaccard Index and the Morisita Overlap Index were used to measure how much the repertoires overlapped between compartments. GLIPH clustered TCR beta CDR3s with public tetramer-defined viral CDR3s; viral motifs required at least three viral sequences plus V-gene enrichment. TCRdb's version of the immuneACCESS table is confined to in-frame rearrangements and falls short of the full clone set. An unresolved V gene accounts for under half of the shortfall where checked; the remainder is of unknown origin. The V and J calls and the clone size are those of that table, but D and trimming were determined from the DNA. Here the sample has approximately 89,000 clones; about three quarters occur a single time. The ten largest make up 15% to 20% of the sample.

CDR1 and CDR2, per the germline V gene, are SGHRS and YFSETQ. The junction shows trimming of 3 bases on V and 6 bases on J, and the gene matches do not reach 3 bases of it. Its CDR3 holds 14 amino acids, cysteine through phenylalanine. Of all the DNA, just the CDR3 is kept, 42 bases in frame from base 1. These data come from a study of T cells in localized non-small cell lung cancer (TCRdb year 2020). At the level of the whole study: T cell repertoires of approximately 250 early-stage NSCLC patients were analyzed, with tumors being compared against uninvolved tumor-adjacent lungs. A mean age of about 66 years was recorded for the NSCLC patients, of whom 129 were male and 100 to 110 were female. The cohort comprised some 240 treatment-naïve NSCLC patients with resected, localized lung tumors.

General study outcomes and caveats: A median of approximately 55 of the top 100 tumor clones were detected in paired uninvolved adjacent lung, and 28 of these tumor clones were also found among the top 100 clones of the paired uninvolved adjacent lung. Longer overall survival was associated with higher T cell density in blood, whereas shorter survival was associated with higher clonality in adjacent lung. Uninvolved tumor-adjacent lung showed the highest T cell clonality, higher than tumor, which suggests more focused antigenic responses in the adjacent lung. Multi-region tumor sequencing was not performed, so intratumor heterogeneity could not be excluded. Since the design was exploratory, TCR variables were selected using unadjusted p-values with no false-discovery rate correction.

The specimen comprised PBMCs, sampled before any cancer treatment. The V and J genes are TRBV5-1 and TRBJ1-4, with TRBD1 matching 9 junction bases. The sequence was obtained from a man between 40 and 75 years old with stage II squamous cell lung carcinoma. The nucleotide sequence is TGCGCCAGCAGCTCCCGACAGGGGGATGAAAAACTGTTTTTT. Its coded protein is CASSSRQGDEKLFF.